One sample yielded the 28 T cell receptor beta chains listed below, sequenced in a study of breast tumors, draining lymph nodes, adjacent tissues. TCRdb fed the multiplex PCR reads into MiXCR, producing one record per CDR3 protein. In the table there are about 24,000 distinct CDR3 sequences, 68% of which are singletons. The sample taken for sequencing was tumor-adjacent breast tissue. Receptors originate from a female donor with breast cancer. Some clones in this sample may be carry-over from other donors' samples.

The chain's CDR3 is CASSLEGFGEQFF. In DNA form, the CDR3 reads TGTGCCAGCAGCTTAGAGGGTTTTGGTGAGCAGTTCTTC. This chain joins TRBV7-9 and TRBJ2-1; D uncertain. Germline values: CDR1 SEHNR, CDR2 FQNEAQ (reference sequence). The CDR3 consists of 13 residues. Trimming took 1 base from V and 9 from J, leaving 10 bases between them.

The chain carries TRBV10-3 and TRBJ1-6; unclear D gene. The CDR3 contains 13 residues. Trimming shortened V by 0 bases and J by 9 bases, and 6 bases separated the two germline ends. CDR1 and CDR2 (germline): ENHRY, SYGVKD. CDR3 amino acids: CAISESGFSPLHF. The CDR3 nucleotides read TGTGCCATCAGTGAGTCGGGGTTTTCACCCCTCCACTTT.

The CDR3 nucleotides are TGTGCCATCAGTGGGGGAACGGGACGTGCGATGGACGAGCAGTACTTC. This sequence encodes CAISGGTGRAMDEQYF. The chain carries TRBV10-3 and TRBJ2-7; D may be TRBD1 or TRBD2 (5 bases each). The CDR3 has 16 residues. V was cut by 4 bases and J by 5 bases, with 21 bases left in between. Germline-derived CDR1 and CDR2 are ENHRY and SYGVKD.

This chain joins TRBV7-2 and TRBJ2-3, with TRBD2 as a possible D gene (5 bases). This CDR3 comprises 13 residues. The V gene's germline CDR1 is SGHTA and CDR2 FQGNSA. The ends were cut back, 1 base at V and 9 bases at J, with 11 bases in the middle. The CDR3 DNA reads TGTGCCAGCAGCTTAGTCCTAGCAAGAACGCAGTATTTT. Amino acids: CASSLVLARTQYF.

This clonotype has only a few counts. V gene TRBV19 combines with J gene TRBJ2-3; either TRBD1 or TRBD2 may fit D (5 bases each). Germline CDR1 and CDR2: LNHDA and SQIVND (reference sequence). With 5 bases removed from V and 6 bases from J, the gap between germline ends came to 21 bases. The CDR3 is 16 amino acids. The CDR3 protein is CASSGTWGRLEDTQYF. In DNA form, the CDR3 reads TGTGCCAGTAGTGGCACGTGGGGACGATTGGAGGATACGCAGTATTTT.

The sample holds many counts of this clonotype. DNA for the CDR3: TGTGCCAGCAGTGACTCTCGGGGGAATCTTGGCACAGATACGCAGTATTTT. It encodes CASSDSRGNLGTDTQYF. The chain is built from TRBV12-3 or TRBV12-4 and TRBJ2-3; D possibly corresponds to TRBD2 (6 bases). Trimming shortened V by 5 bases and J by 1 base, and 19 bases separated the two germline ends. The CDR3 has 17 residues.

CDR3: CSARDRGRGHYEQYF. CDR3 DNA sequence: TGCAGTGCTAGAGATCGTGGCAGGGGCCATTACGAGCAGTACTTC. The chain has TRBV20-1 and TRBJ2-7; the D gene is possibly TRBD1 (6 bases). The CDR3 is made up of 15 amino acids. V was shortened by 0 bases and J by 4 bases, with 16 bases between the two germline ends. Germline CDR1 DFQATT, CDR2 SNEGSKA (reference sequence).

CDR3 bases: TGTGCCACCAGCAGAGACAGGGGGGGGACTGAAAAACTGTTTTTT. Translation: CATSRDRGGTEKLFF. The V gene is TRBV15, the J gene TRBJ1-4, with 7 bases fitting TRBD1. V lost 0 bases, J lost 7 bases, and 5 bases stayed unmatched. This CDR3 region has 15 residues. The germline V gene has CDR1 LNHNV and CDR2 YYDKDF (reference sequence).

This chain joins TRBV7-9 and TRBJ1-3; D remains unclear. V dropped 4 bases and J dropped 0 bases, with 10 bases sitting between them. The CDR3 is 15 amino acids. Germline V lookup: CDR1 SEHNR, CDR2 FQNEAQ (reference sequence). Here the CDR3 reads CASSSPGGSGNTIYF. DNA of the CDR3: TGTGCCAGCAGCTCCCCAGGCGGCTCTGGAAACACCATATATTTT. Using reference TRBV7-9 and TRBJ1-3 for the parts outside the CDR3, the full variable domain is DTGVSQNPRHKITKRGQNVTFRCDPISEHNRLYWYRQTLGQGPEFLTYFQNEAQLEKSRLLSDRFSAERPKGSFSTLEIQRTEQGDSAMYLCASSSPGGSGNTIYFGEGSWLTVV.

About this clonotype: The missing conserved phenylalanine or tryptophan at the end of this CDR3 makes a read error likely. No DNA is shown, since the ends of the CDR3 on it are uncertain; the CDR3 is the one TCRdb lists. This chain links TRBV18 with TRBJ2-5; the table's D call, TRBD2, has no DNA check behind it. The CDR3 spans 14 amino acids, including both terminal residues. Germline V lookup: CDR1 KGHSH, CDR2 LQKENI. The CDR3 here is CASSEAGFQETQYS.

This clonotype was seen at least ten times. The chain is built from TRBV5-6 and TRBJ2-7; D is perhaps TRBD1 (6 bases). The CDR3 totals 15 residues. CDR1 is SGHDT, CDR2 YYEEEE, per germline. With 4 bases removed from V and 0 bases from J, the gap between germline ends came to 14 bases. The CDR3 region is CASSRLDRSSYEQYF. DNA for the CDR3: TGTGCCAGCAGCCGCCTCGACAGGAGCTCCTACGAGCAGTACTTC.

The V and J genes are TRBV6-5 and TRBJ1-2; the D gene is possibly TRBD1 (6 bases). Trimming stripped 2 bases from V and 9 bases from J, with 13 bases between. CDR1 is MNHEY and CDR2 is SVGAGI in the germline V gene. CDR3 length: 13 residues. CDR3 sequence reads: CASSYQSDSRYTF. In nucleotides, the CDR3 is TGTGCCAGCAGTTACCAATCGGACAGTCGCTACACCTTC.

This clonotype was observed a few times. This chain links TRBV12-3 or TRBV12-4 with TRBJ2-3; 9 bases fit TRBD2. This CDR3 spans 14 amino acids. The trim removed 3 bases at V and 5 bases at J, leaving 3 bases unmatched. The CDR3 loop reads CASSFKAGGDTQYF. In nucleotides, the CDR3 is TGTGCCAGCAGTTTTAAAGCGGGAGGAGATACGCAGTATTTT.

The chain couples TRBV14 to TRBJ1-3, with D perhaps matching TRBD1 (5 bases). The V end lost 4 bases, the J end lost 2 bases, and 9 bases lay between the germline ends. This CDR3 has 14 residues. The germline CDR1 and CDR2 sequences are SGHDN and FVKESK. In nucleotides, the CDR3 is TGTGCCAGCAGCCGCGCGGGGGCTGGAAACACCATATATTTT. Its translation: CASSRAGAGNTIYF.

CDR3 protein: CASSAESYNEQFF. The CDR3 coding sequence is TGTGCCAGCAGTGCTGAGAGCTACAATGAGCAGTTCTTC. The rearrangement joins TRBV2 to TRBJ2-1, with no clear D. V was clipped by 4 bases and J by 3 bases, with 7 bases between them. CDR3 length: 13 amino acids. Germline V gene data show CDR1 as SNHLY and CDR2 as FYNNEI.

This chain joins TRBV12-3 or TRBV12-4 and TRBJ2-2; D remains unclear. Trimming pared 4 bases from V and 0 bases from J, leaving 9 bases between. This CDR3 has 15 amino acids. CDR3 in amino acids: CASSSPGSNTGELFF. The CDR3 bases are TGTGCCAGCAGTTCACCCGGTTCGAACACCGGGGAGCTGTTTTTT.

A note on this clonotype: A read error may account for a junction end that differs from germline. V gene TRBV7-7 combines with J gene TRBJ2-5, with 7 nucleotides matching TRBD1. Germline lookup yields CDR1 SSHAT and CDR2 FNYEAQ (reference sequence). This CDR3 has 14 amino acids. In DNA form, the CDR3 reads TGTGCTAGCAGCTACTTGGGACAGAAAGAGACCCAGTACTTC. This sequence encodes CASSYLGQKETQYF.

This clonotype was picked up many times. The chain has TRBV28 and TRBJ2-5, with 9 bases lining up with TRBD1. This CDR3 region has 18 residues. The germline gives CDR1 MDHEN, CDR2 SYDVKM. V shed 3 bases, J shed 0 bases, and the junction held 11 bases outside the gene matches. The CDR3 here is CASSFRLLGTGNQETQYF. The CDR3 DNA sequence: TGTGCCAGCAGTTTCCGCCTTCTCGGGACAGGGAACCAAGAGACCCAGTACTTC.

The rearrangement joins TRBV6-1 to TRBJ2-7; 8 nucleotides align to TRBD1. This CDR3 is built from 14 residues. Germline V CDR1 and CDR2: MNHNS, SASEGT. V was clipped by 6 bases and J by 3 bases; unmatched bases: 7. In nucleotides, the CDR3 is TGTGCCAGCAGAGCACTAACAGGGGGCTACGAGCAGTACTTC. Its translation is CASRALTGGYEQYF.

The chain couples TRBV2 to TRBJ1-6; possibly TRBD1 for D (6 bases). The V end lost 4 bases, the J end lost 9 bases, and 22 bases lay between the germline ends. CDR1 is SNHLY and CDR2 is FYNNEI in the germline V gene. The CDR3 extends over 17 amino acids. The CDR3 sequence is CASSAQGLSGFGSPLHF. The CDR3 DNA reads TGTGCCAGCAGTGCGCAGGGGTTGTCTGGATTCGGTTCACCCCTCCACTTT.

This clonotype has a handful of counts. The chain uses TRBV29-1 and TRBJ2-5, with D tentatively TRBD1 (6 bases). Germline assignment: CDR1 SQVTM and CDR2 ANQGSEA. The ends were cut back, 7 bases at V and 5 bases at J, with 14 bases in the middle. This CDR3 region has 12 residues. This CDR3 reads CSAKRTAETQYF. CDR3 DNA sequence: TGCAGCGCCAAGAGGACAGCTGAGACCCAGTACTTC.

For the CDR3, the DNA is TGTGCCAGCAGCTTACCTAGCGGGGACAATGAGCAGTTCTTC. Its translation: CASSLPSGDNEQFF. V is TRBV7-2 and J is TRBJ2-1; 9 bases agree with TRBD2. Germline CDR1 and CDR2: SGHTA and FQGNSA. The CDR3 is 14 amino acids. The junction had 1 base not matched to a gene; V was cut back by 2 bases and J by 5 bases.

The chain carries TRBV20-1 and TRBJ2-2; D unresolved. The germline gives CDR1 DFQATT, CDR2 SNEGSKA (reference sequence). Trimming pared 1 base from V and 5 bases from J, leaving 8 bases between. The CDR3 is made up of 13 amino acids. CDR3 amino acids: CSARGLGTGELFF. In DNA form, the CDR3 reads TGCAGTGCTAGAGGGCTAGGAACCGGGGAGCTGTTTTTT.

This chain uses TRBV7-3 with TRBJ2-3, with a weak D call TRBD2 (7 bases). The CDR3 length is 13 residues. V was trimmed by 6 bases and J by 13 bases, leaving 20 bases between them. Germline V gene sequence: CDR1 SGHTA, CDR2 FQGTGA. CDR3 residues: CASSPAGEGVEYF. The CDR3 DNA is TGTGCCAGCAGTCCGGCGGGAGAGGGGGTGGAGTATTTT.

The gene calls are TRBV29-1 and TRBJ2-1; D unclear. CDR3 size: 13 residues. The V end was cut by 5 bases, the J end by 5 bases, with 13 bases between. The germline CDR1 and CDR2 sequences are SQVTM and ANQGSEA. In DNA, the CDR3 is TGCAGCGTTTTTACGACGACGAACAATGAGCAGTTCTTC. Translation: CSVFTTTNNEQFF.

This clonotype was detected many times. The chain uses TRBV7-3 and TRBJ2-1; 8 bases agree with TRBD2. V shed 5 bases, J shed 10 bases, and the junction held 13 bases outside the gene matches. Germline CDR1 is SGHTA and CDR2 is FQGTGA. The CDR3 covers 15 residues. The CDR3 region has the DNA TGTGCCAGCAGCCTCAGCGGGGGCAACCCCAAAGAGCAGTTCTTC. This codes for CASSLSGGNPKEQFF.

J is TRBJ1-6 and V is TRBV12-3 or TRBV12-4, with no clear D. V lost 7 bases and J lost 6, with 13 bases in between. There are 14 residues in the CDR3. The DNA of the CDR3 is TGTGCCAGCACCCTCCTTTGGAGTAATTCACCCCTCCACTTT. Translated, it gives CASTLLWSNSPLHF.

This chain uses TRBV19 with TRBJ1-5, with D unresolved. Per germline, CDR1 LNHDA and CDR2 SQIVND (reference sequence). The CDR3 runs 15 residues. V was trimmed by 5 bases and J by 2 bases, leaving 13 bases between them. The CDR3 protein is CASSVQQAGNQPQHF. CDR3 nucleotides: TGTGCCAGTAGTGTTCAGCAGGCAGGCAATCAGCCCCAGCATTTT.